This TCR beta chain emerged from a study of vaccination effects on CD4 cells after COVID-19. The study, taken as a whole, reports: The study, lacking early post-infection timepoints, had few convalescent patients.

About this clone: Its antigen remains unidentified.

Repertoires were generated with immunoSEQ multiplex PCR, while TCRdb's copy carries only in-frame clones and drops some. Of fewer than 75,000 clones in the sample, 78% were seen once. The culture ran for 10 days before CD4+ T cells were isolated. Participants completed two doses of the BNT162b2 or mRNA-1273 vaccine. Germline lookup yields CDR1 LGHDT and CDR2 YNNKEL (reference sequence). V was clipped by 5 bases and J by 1 base; unmatched bases: 5. There are 14 residues in the CDR3. The chain recombines TRBV3-1 (or the pseudogene TRBV3-2) with TRBJ2-7, with 7 bases matching TRBD1. Sequencing was performed on CD4+ T cells from PBMCs cultured without peptide, taken after COVID-19 vaccination. This clonotype originated in a human donor who received a COVID-19 vaccine. CDR3 sequence: CASSVGTVSYEQYF. CDR3 in DNA: TGTGCCAGCAGCGTCGGGACAGTATCCTACGAGCAGTACTTC.